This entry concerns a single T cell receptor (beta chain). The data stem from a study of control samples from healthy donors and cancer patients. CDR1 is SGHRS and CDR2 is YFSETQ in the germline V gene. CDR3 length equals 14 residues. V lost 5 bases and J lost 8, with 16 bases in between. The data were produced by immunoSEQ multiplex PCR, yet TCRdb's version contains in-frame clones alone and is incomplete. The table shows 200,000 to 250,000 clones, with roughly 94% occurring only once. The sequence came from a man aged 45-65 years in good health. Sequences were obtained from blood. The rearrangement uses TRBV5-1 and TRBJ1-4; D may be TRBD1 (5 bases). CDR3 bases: TGCGCCAGCAGTCTAGACGGGGCGAGCGAAAAACTGTTTTTT. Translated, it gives CASSLDGASEKLFF. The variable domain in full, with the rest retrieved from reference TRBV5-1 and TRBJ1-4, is KAGVTQTPRYLIKTRGQQVTLSCSPISGHRSVSWYQQTPGQGLQFLFEYFSETQRNKGNFPGRFSGRQFSNSRSEMNVSTLELGDSALYLCASSLDGASEKLFFGSGTQLSVL.